Shown below are 5 T cell receptor beta chains from a single sample sequenced in a study of T-cell reconstitution after alpha-beta-depleted transplantation in children. A TCRbeta library incorporating unique molecular identifiers was prepared. Via MiXCR, TCRdb re-called the PCR reads, giving one row per CDR3 protein. The data show about 980,000 distinct CDR3 sequences, about 31% seen once. Sequenced here: PBMCs, mostly from graft donor cells, sampled 360 days after TCRalphabeta/CD19-depleted stem cell transplant. The receptors originated from a boy in the first two years of life who had a stem cell transplant for SCID, so the T cells may come from the graft donor.

The chain employs TRBV6-1 and TRBJ1-5; D remains ambiguous. Germline V gives CDR1 MNHNS, CDR2 SASEGT. V lost 6 bases and J 7 bases, leaving 13 bases between the germline ends. The CDR3 is 13 residues long. CDR3 DNA sequence: TGTGCCAGCAGCCTCAGGAGGAGGCAGCCCCAGCATTTT. Translating it yields CASSLRRRQPQHF.

The chain combines TRBV5-1 with TRBJ2-1, with D possibly TRBD2 on 6 matching bases. The CDR3 consists of 15 residues. CDR1 is SGHRS and CDR2 is YFSETQ in the germline V gene. Between the trimmed V and J ends, which lost 3 bases and 0 bases, there was a span of 10 bases. CDR3 nucleotides: TGCGCCAGCAGCTGGACTATAAGCTCCTACAATGAGCAGTTCTTC. This encodes CASSWTISSYNEQFF.

The chain uses TRBV24-1 and TRBJ2-1; 8 bases map to TRBD1. This CDR3 is 19 amino acids long. J gave up 4 bases and V 3 bases, and 16 bases lay outside the gene matches. Germline loops: CDR1 KGHDR, CDR2 SFDVKD. CDR3 protein: CATSDPQGAHRDGYNEQFF. CDR3 bases: TGTGCCACCAGTGATCCCCAGGGGGCCCACAGGGACGGATACAATGAGCAGTTCTTC.

The rearrangement links TRBV7-6 to TRBJ2-5; perhaps TRBD1 as D (5 bases). The CDR3 extends over 15 amino acids. V gave up 1 base and J gave up 3 bases, with 12 bases separating them. CDR1 and CDR2 (germline): SGHVS, FNYEAQ. CDR3 sequence reads: CASSLVRAEEETQYF. The CDR3 DNA reads TGTGCCAGCAGCTTAGTCAGGGCAGAAGAAGAGACCCAGTACTTC.

V usage is TRBV29-1 and J usage is TRBJ2-1; perhaps TRBD2 as D (5 bases). Trimming stripped 7 bases from V and 4 bases from J, with 14 bases between. The germline CDR1 and CDR2 sequences are SQVTM and ANQGSEA. The CDR3 consists of 13 residues. The CDR3 DNA follows: TGCAGCGGCGGGCACGGGTTTTACAATGAGCAGTTCTTC. Translated, it gives CSGGHGFYNEQFF.